This is a list of T cell receptor beta chains from one sample in a study of control samples from healthy donors and cancer patients. Method: immunoSEQ multiplex PCR; TCRdb's copy keeps in-frame clones and lacks some. The sample includes roughly 160,000 clones, about 90% seen only once; the top ten take nearly 5%. Input material: blood. The origin of the receptors is a woman in her thirties in good health. Both conserved end residues are part of each CDR3. The order of the fields is V gene, clone size, D gene, J gene, CDR3 protein, CDR3 DNA. A D gene is named only where the DNA matches it firmly. The size of a clone is reported for some rows only, either as once, few or many, or as a class for expanded clones.

TRBV5-6	-	-	TRBJ2-5	CASSLWEGETQYF	TGTGCCAGCAGCTTGTGGGAAGGAGAGACCCAGTACTTC
TRBV12-3/TRBV12-4	-	-	TRBJ1-2	CASSLDRGTGYTF	TGTGCCAGCAGTTTGGACCGGGGAACTGGCTACACCTTC
TRBV7-2	-	-	TRBJ2-4	CASSRDLAKNIQYF	TGTGCCAGCAGCCGTGATTTAGCCAAAAACATTCAGTACTTC
TRBV5-1	-	TRBD1	TRBJ2-3	CASSLEGGPDTQYF	TGCGCCAGCAGCTTGGAAGGGGGCCCAGATACGCAGTATTTT
TRBV28	many	-	TRBJ2-1	CASQGLSSYNEQFF	TGTGCCAGCCAGGGATTGAGCTCCTACAATGAGCAGTTCTTC
TRBV9	-	TRBD2	TRBJ2-1	CASSPTREGANEQFF	TGTGCCAGCAGCCCCACGCGGGAGGGGGCCAATGAGCAGTTCTTC
TRBV29-1	-	-	TRBJ2-5	CSVGNTGRVRETQYF	TGCAGCGTTGGAAATACAGGGCGGGTGAGAGAGACCCAGTACTTC
TRBV19	-	-	TRBJ2-2	CASSIIGTNTGELFF	TGTGCCAGTAGTATTATAGGGACGAACACCGGGGAGCTGTTTTTT
TRBV4-1	-	TRBD2	TRBJ2-1	CASSRGGGRNEQFF	TGCGCCAGCAGCCGAGGCGGGGGGCGTAATGAGCAGTTCTTC
TRBV7-8	-	-	TRBJ2-1	CASSLAYRGREGHYNEQFF	TGTGCCAGCAGCTTAGCCTACAGGGGGCGGGAGGGTCATTACAATGAGCAGTTCTTC
TRBV19	-	-	TRBJ2-3	CASRDHSTDTQYF	TGTGCCAGTAGGGACCATAGCACAGATACGCAGTATTTT
TRBV18	-	TRBD1	TRBJ2-5	CASSPKLPGGQETQYF	TGTGCCAGCTCACCAAAATTGCCAGGGGGCCAAGAGACCCAGTACTTC
TRBV5-1	-	-	TRBJ1-1	CASSPDSHGPTEAFF	TGCGCCAGCAGCCCAGACTCCCATGGGCCCACTGAAGCTTTCTTT
TRBV7-8	-	TRBD1	TRBJ2-6	CAGSGQGAVFGANVLTF	TGTGCCGGATCGGGACAGGGGGCTGTATTTGGGGCCAACGTCCTGACTTTC
TRBV9	-	-	TRBJ1-5	CASSLDGGSNQPQHF	TGTGCCAGCAGCCTAGACGGGGGTAGCAATCAGCCCCAGCATTTT
TRBV10-1	-	TRBD2	TRBJ2-3	CASSEMGLVIDTQYF	TGCGCCAGCAGTGAAATGGGACTAGTCATAGATACGCAGTATTTT
TRBV7-9	-	-	TRBJ1-3	CASSPHDRLSGNTIYF	TGTGCCAGCAGCCCACACGACAGGCTCTCTGGAAACACCATATATTTT
TRBV10-3	-	-	TRBJ2-5	CAIKQVGQETQYF	TGTGCCATCAAACAGGTGGGACAAGAGACCCAGTACTTC
TRBV28	-	TRBD1	TRBJ2-7	CASSLPGQGNEQYF	TGTGCCAGCAGTTTACCGGGACAGGGTAACGAGCAGTACTTC
TRBV19	-	-	TRBJ2-2	CASTRPPGSPNTGELFF	TGTGCCAGTACTCGTCCGCCAGGGAGCCCGAACACCGGGGAGCTGTTTTTT
TRBV20-1	-	-	TRBJ2-7	CSAGEGEAYF	TGCAGTGCTGGGGAGGGGGAGGCGTACTTC
TRBV2	few	-	TRBJ1-3	CASSAEVTGNTIYF	TGTGCCAGCAGTGCCGAGGTGACCGGAAACACCATATATTTT
TRBV5-1	-	TRBD1	TRBJ1-1	CASSLYRGRSEAFF	TGCGCCAGCAGCTTGTACAGGGGGCGGTCTGAAGCTTTCTTT
TRBV19	-	-	TRBJ2-3	CASSIDFTQYF	TGTGCCAGTAGTATCGACTTTACGCAGTATTTT
TRBV18	-	-	TRBJ2-4	CASSPAWRDSKNIQYF	TGTGCCAGCTCCCCCGCCTGGAGGGATTCCAAAAACATTCAGTACTTC
TRBV2	-	-	TRBJ2-3	CASRRAAFHGYTDTQYF	TGTGCCAGCAGAAGAGCGGCCTTTCATGGGTACACAGATACGCAGTATTTT
TRBV27	-	-	TRBJ1-2	CASSFLGIGQDYGYTF	TGTGCCAGCAGTTTCCTAGGGATCGGGCAGGACTATGGCTACACCTTC
TRBV7-9	-	TRBD1	TRBJ2-1	CASSPVPGQGYNEQFF	TGTGCCAGCAGCCCCGTGCCGGGACAGGGCTACAATGAGCAGTTCTTC